This is a list of T cell receptor beta chains from one sample in a study of CD8+ T cells in alopecia areata. TCRdb's table, derived via immunoSEQ multiplex PCR, lists solely in-frame clones and lacks some. The data hold more than 150,000 clones, with around 60% observed a single time. The sample consisted of CD4+ T cells sorted from blood, taken at week 4, from a patient treated with tofacitinib. The receptors here all came from a human donor with alopecia areata. Both conserved end residues are part of each CDR3. A D gene is named only where the DNA matches it firmly. Where a row states a size, it is once, few, many or the class of an expanded clone; other rows omit it.

length | J | V | D | size | CDR3 | DNA
14 | TRBJ1-2 | TRBV29-1 | TRBD1 | - | CSVGAQGVGYGYTF | TGCAGCGTCGGAGCACAGGGGGTCGGCTATGGCTACACCTTC
13 | TRBJ1-5 | TRBV4-1 | - | - | CASSQEPYQPQHF | TGCGCCAGCAGCCAAGAACCTTACCAGCCCCAGCATTTT
13 | TRBJ1-5 | TRBV4-3 | - | - | CASSQDRIQPQHF | TGCGCCAGCAGCCAAGACAGGATTCAGCCCCAGCATTTT
16 | TRBJ1-5 | TRBV7-9 | TRBD1 | - | CASSFSLGTADQPQHF | TGTGCCAGCAGCTTTTCCCTGGGGACAGCGGATCAGCCCCAGCATTTT
13 | TRBJ1-5 | TRBV5-1 | TRBD1 | - | CASSGQGHQPQHF | TGTGCCAGCAGCGGACAGGGGCATCAGCCCCAGCATTTT
13 | TRBJ1-1 | TRBV29-1 | - | - | CSVEVGRDTEAFF | TGCAGCGTTGAGGTAGGGCGGGACACTGAAGCTTTCTTT
13 | TRBJ1-2 | TRBV23-1 | TRBD1 | few | CASSHRTGYGYTF | TGCGCCAGCAGTCACCGGACAGGGTATGGCTACACCTTC
13 | TRBJ1-1 | TRBV30 | - | - | CAWSVSGGTEAFF | TGTGCCTGGAGTGTATCGGGGGGCACTGAAGCTTTCTTT
14 | TRBJ2-7 | TRBV5-1 | - | - | CASSLGKSTYEQYF | TGCGCCAGCAGCTTGGGGAAGTCCACCTACGAGCAGTACTTC
12 | TRBJ2-7 | TRBV28 | - | few | CASRATAYEQYF | TGTGCCAGCAGAGCCACAGCCTACGAGCAGTACTTC
15 | TRBJ2-2 | TRBV5-1 | - | - | CASSLDPSRTGELFF | TGCGCCAGCAGCTTGGATCCGTCGAGGACCGGGGAGCTGTTTTTT
18 | TRBJ1-2 | TRBV4-2 | - | - | CASSQVGWAEDSHYGYTF | TGTGCCAGCAGCCAAGTAGGTTGGGCCGAGGACAGTCACTATGGCTACACCTTC
16 | TRBJ2-7 | TRBV5-6 | - | - | CASSPYVGAGGYEQYF | TGTGCCAGCAGCCCATATGTGGGGGCTGGAGGCTACGAGCAGTACTTC
16 | TRBJ2-4 | TRBV9 | TRBD1 | - | CASSVEVTGIKNIQYF | TGTGCCAGCAGCGTAGAGGTGACAGGGATCAAAAACATTCAGTACTTC
10 | TRBJ1-2 | TRBV28 | - | - | CASSNYGYTF | TGTGCCAGCAGTAACTATGGCTACACCTTC
15 | TRBJ2-5 | TRBV7-9 | - | - | CASNRGGIGEETQYF | TGTGCCAGCAATCGAGGGGGAATTGGAGAAGAGACCCAGTACTTC
14 | TRBJ1-2 | TRBV6-6 | TRBD1 | - | CASRARDRFYGYTF | TGTGCCAGCAGGGCCCGGGACAGGTTCTATGGCTACACCTTC
16 | TRBJ2-7 | TRBV5-1 | - | - | CASSSSGGGQGYEQYF | TGCGCCAGCAGCTCCTCGGGTGGGGGCCAAGGCTACGAGCAGTACTTC
15 | TRBJ1-4 | TRBV7-9 | - | few | CASSWQGRLHEKLFF | TGTGCCAGCAGCTGGCAGGGTCGGTTACACGAAAAACTGTTTTTT
16 | TRBJ2-1 | TRBV5-6 | TRBD2 | - | CASSLGTSGGPNEQFF | TGTGCCAGCAGCTTGGGGACTAGCGGGGGGCCCAATGAGCAGTTCTTC
13 | TRBJ1-2 | TRBV30 | TRBD1 | once | CAFPGQGNYGYTF | TGTGCCTTTCCCGGACAGGGCAACTATGGCTACACCTTC
15 | TRBJ2-3 | TRBV25-1 | - | - | CASSERRRATDTQYF | TGTGCCAGCAGTGAGAGGAGAAGAGCCACAGATACGCAGTATTTT
11 | TRBJ1-6 | TRBV29-1 | - | - | CSVVWGKALHF | TGCAGCGTTGTGTGGGGGAAGGCCCTCCACTTT
14 | TRBJ2-3 | TRBV29-1 | - | - | CSVEGPTSTDTQYF | TGCAGCGTCGAGGGTCCCACTAGCACAGATACGCAGTATTTT
14 | TRBJ1-4 | TRBV7-2 | - | - | CASSLDPGPEKLFF | TGTGCCAGCAGCTTAGACCCAGGGCCGGAAAAACTGTTTTTT
17 | TRBJ2-5 | TRBV29-1 | TRBD2 | - | CSTGRGTTSGGEETQYF | TGCAGCACTGGCAGGGGGACGACTAGCGGGGGCGAGGAGACCCAGTACTTC
14 | TRBJ1-1 | TRBV5-1 | TRBD1 | - | CASSSGQVNTEAFF | TGCGCCAGCAGCTCGGGACAGGTCAACACTGAAGCTTTCTTT
16 | TRBJ1-6 | TRBV6-1 | - | - | CASSEERARPNSPLHF | TGTGCCAGCAGTGAAGAGAGGGCTCGACCTAATTCACCCCTCCACTTT
17 | TRBJ2-2 | TRBV7-2 | TRBD2 | - | CASSLLLAGGPSGELFF | TGTGCCAGCAGCTTACTACTAGCGGGCGGCCCCTCCGGGGAGCTGTTTTTT
13 | TRBJ2-5 | TRBV9 | - | - | CASSDPGRETQYF | TGTGCCAGCAGCGACCCCGGTCGGGAGACCCAGTACTTC
14 | TRBJ1-2 | TRBV13 | - | once | CASSLQRSNYGYTF | TGTGCCAGCAGCTTACAGAGGAGTAACTATGGCTACACCTTC
12 | TRBJ2-7 | TRBV29-1 | - | few | CSVVDRPYEQYF | TGCAGCGTCGTCGACAGGCCCTACGAGCAGTACTTC
15 | TRBJ2-3 | TRBV5-6 | - | - | CASSLVNRETDTQYF | TGTGCCAGCAGCTTGGTAAACCGGGAGACAGATACGCAGTATTTT
15 | TRBJ1-1 | TRBV15 | - | - | CATSVERRLNTEAFF | TGTGCCACCAGCGTTGAGCGTCGATTGAACACTGAAGCTTTCTTT
14 | TRBJ2-2 | TRBV5-1 | - | - | CASSLARLPGELFF | TGCGCCAGCAGCTTGGCCCGACTCCCCGGGGAGCTGTTTTTT
16 | TRBJ2-7 | TRBV5-1 | TRBD2 | - | CASSADFSGGAYEQYF | TGCGCCAGCAGCGCGGACTTCAGCGGGGGGGCCTACGAGCAGTACTTC
15 | TRBJ1-5 | TRBV7-2 | TRBD1 | - | CASSLGTADNQPQHF | TGTGCCAGCAGCCTTGGGACAGCTGACAATCAGCCCCAGCATTTT
16 | TRBJ1-2 | TRBV5-1 | TRBD1 | - | CASSSSQGQGAVGYTF | TGCGCCAGCAGCTCTAGCCAAGGACAGGGGGCAGTTGGCTACACCTTC
12 | TRBJ1-5 | TRBV30 | - | - | CAWDRSNQPQHF | TGTGCCTGGGATAGAAGCAATCAGCCCCAGCATTTT
11 | TRBJ1-1 | TRBV30 | - | - | CAWRGGDQAFF | TGTGCCTGGAGGGGTGGGGACCAAGCTTTCTTT
14 | TRBJ1-2 | TRBV4-3 | - | - | CASSQAGYRIGYTF | TGCGCCAGCAGCCAAGCCGGGTATAGGATTGGCTACACCTTC
14 | TRBJ1-2 | TRBV11-1 | TRBD1 | - | CASSLTTGPNYYTF | TGTGCCAGCAGCTTAACGACAGGGCCTAACTACTACACCTTC
11 | TRBJ2-3 | TRBV30 | - | - | CAWSVHDTQYF | TGTGCCTGGAGTGTACACGATACGCAGTATTTT
17 | TRBJ2-6 | TRBV4-3 | - | - | CASSQDQRDTGANVLTF | TGCGCCAGCAGCCAAGATCAGAGGGATACTGGGGCCAACGTCCTGACTTTC
12 | TRBJ2-5 | TRBV29-1 | - | - | CSVGGEEETQYF | TGCAGCGTTGGAGGGGAGGAAGAGACCCAGTACTTC
13 | TRBJ2-3 | TRBV7-9 | - | few | CASSFGPQDTQYF | TGTGCCAGCAGCTTTGGGCCCCAAGATACGCAGTATTTT
14 | TRBJ2-3 | TRBV30 | - | - | CAWSVGGATDTQYF | TGTGCCTGGAGTGTCGGCGGGGCCACAGATACGCAGTATTTT
17 | TRBJ2-1 | TRBV7-2 | TRBD2 | few | CASSPLYGGSSYNEQFF | TGTGCCAGCAGCCCACTCTATGGCGGGAGCTCCTACAATGAGCAGTTCTTC
15 | TRBJ2-7 | TRBV10-3 | TRBD1 | once | CAISESRDRVGEQYF | TGTGCCATCAGTGAGTCGAGGGACAGGGTTGGCGAGCAGTACTTC